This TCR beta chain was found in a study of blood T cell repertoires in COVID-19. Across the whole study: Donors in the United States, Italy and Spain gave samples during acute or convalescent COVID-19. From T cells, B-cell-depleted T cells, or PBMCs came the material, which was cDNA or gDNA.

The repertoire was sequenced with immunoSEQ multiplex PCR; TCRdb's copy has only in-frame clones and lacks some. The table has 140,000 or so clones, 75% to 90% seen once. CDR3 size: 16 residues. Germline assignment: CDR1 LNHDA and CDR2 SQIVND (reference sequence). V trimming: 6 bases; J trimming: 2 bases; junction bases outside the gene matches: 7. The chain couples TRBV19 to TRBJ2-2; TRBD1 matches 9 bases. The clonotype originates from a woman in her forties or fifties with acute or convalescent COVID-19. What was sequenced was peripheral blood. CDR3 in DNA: TGTGCCAGTAGGGGACAGGGTGCCCCAAACACCGGGGAGCTGTTTTTT. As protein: CASRGQGAPNTGELFF.